Included here is one TCR beta chain sequence, with context. These data are taken from a study of PD-L1 blockade in urothelial cancer. Clones were read by immunoSEQ multiplex PCR, and TCRdb kept only the in-frame ones, dropping some. The sample yields around 27,000 clones, around 86% seen once. Germline V gene sequence: CDR1 MDHEN, CDR2 SYDVKM. This CDR3 contains 14 residues. Trimming removed 5 bases from V and 4 bases from J, with 12 bases in between. The TCR was taken from a man aged 45-65 years with urothelial cancer. The source was PBMCs, collected around atezolizumab (anti-PD-L1) treatment. The chain couples TRBV28 to TRBJ1-5; D unresolved. The CDR3 DNA sequence: TGTGCCAGCAGTCTGAAGGGAGGGAATCAGCCCCAGCATTTT. Translating it yields CASSLKGGNQPQHF. Using reference TRBV28 and TRBJ1-5 for the parts outside the CDR3, the full variable domain is DVKVTQSSRYLVKRTGEKVFLECVQDMDHENMFWYRQDPGLGLRLIYFSYDVKMKEKGDIPEGYSVSREKKERFSLILESASTNQTSMYLCASSLKGGNQPQHFGDGTRLSIL.